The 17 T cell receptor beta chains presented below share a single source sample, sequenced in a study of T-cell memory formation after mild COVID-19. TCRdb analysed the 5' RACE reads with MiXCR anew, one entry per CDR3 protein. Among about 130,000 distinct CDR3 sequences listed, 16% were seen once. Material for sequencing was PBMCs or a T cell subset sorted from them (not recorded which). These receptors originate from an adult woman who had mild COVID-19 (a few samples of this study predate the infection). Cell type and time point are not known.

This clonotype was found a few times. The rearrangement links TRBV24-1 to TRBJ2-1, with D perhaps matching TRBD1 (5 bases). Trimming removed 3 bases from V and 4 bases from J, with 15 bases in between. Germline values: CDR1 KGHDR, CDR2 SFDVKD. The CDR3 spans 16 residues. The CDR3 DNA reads TGTGCCACCAGTGATCATGACAGATCCCTTTACAATGAGCAGTTCTTC. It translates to CATSDHDRSLYNEQFF.

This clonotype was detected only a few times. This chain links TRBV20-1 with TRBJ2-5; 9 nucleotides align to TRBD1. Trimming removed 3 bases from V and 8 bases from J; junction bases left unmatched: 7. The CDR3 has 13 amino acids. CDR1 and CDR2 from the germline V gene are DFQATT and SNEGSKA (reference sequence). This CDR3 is CSARFGTGNTQYF. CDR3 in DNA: TGCAGTGCTAGGTTCGGGACAGGGAATACCCAGTACTTC.

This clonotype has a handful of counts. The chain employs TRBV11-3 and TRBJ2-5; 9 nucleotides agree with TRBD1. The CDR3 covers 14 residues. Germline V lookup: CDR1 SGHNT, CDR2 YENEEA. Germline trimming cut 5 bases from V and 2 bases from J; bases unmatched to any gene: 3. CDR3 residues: CASSRQGVQETQYF. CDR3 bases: TGTGCCAGCAGCCGACAGGGGGTACAAGAGACCCAGTACTTC.

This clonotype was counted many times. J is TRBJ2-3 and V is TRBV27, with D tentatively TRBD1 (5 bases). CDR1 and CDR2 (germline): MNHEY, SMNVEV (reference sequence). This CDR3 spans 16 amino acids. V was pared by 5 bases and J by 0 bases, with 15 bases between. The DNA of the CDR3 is TGTGCCAGCAGTCTCCGTAGGGGCCTCAGCACAGATACGCAGTATTTT. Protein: CASSLRRGLSTDTQYF.

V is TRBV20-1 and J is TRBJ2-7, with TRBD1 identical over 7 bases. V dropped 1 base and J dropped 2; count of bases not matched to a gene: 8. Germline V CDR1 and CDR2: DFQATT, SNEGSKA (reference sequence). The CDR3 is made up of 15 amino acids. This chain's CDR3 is CSARGTGLDPYEQYF. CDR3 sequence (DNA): TGCAGTGCTAGAGGGACAGGCCTTGATCCCTACGAGCAGTACTTC.

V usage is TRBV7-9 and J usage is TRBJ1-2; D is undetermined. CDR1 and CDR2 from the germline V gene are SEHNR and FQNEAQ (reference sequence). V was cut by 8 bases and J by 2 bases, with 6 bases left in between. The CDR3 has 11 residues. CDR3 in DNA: TGTGCCAGCGAGGCGAACTATGGCTACACCTTC. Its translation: CASEANYGYTF.

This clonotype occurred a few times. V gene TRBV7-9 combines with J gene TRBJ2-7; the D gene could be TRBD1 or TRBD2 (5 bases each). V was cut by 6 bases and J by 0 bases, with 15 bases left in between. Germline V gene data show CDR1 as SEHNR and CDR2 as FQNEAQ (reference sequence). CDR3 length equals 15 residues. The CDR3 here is CASRGWGTNSYEQYF. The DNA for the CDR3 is TGTGCCAGCAGAGGATGGGGGACCAACTCCTACGAGCAGTACTTC.

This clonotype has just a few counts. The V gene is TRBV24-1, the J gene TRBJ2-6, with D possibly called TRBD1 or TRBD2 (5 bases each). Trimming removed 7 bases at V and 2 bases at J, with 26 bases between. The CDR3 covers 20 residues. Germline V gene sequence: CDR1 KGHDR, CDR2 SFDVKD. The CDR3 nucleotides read TGTGCCACCAGCACCCCTATAGGGGAGAGACAGATGGCTGGGGCCAACGTCCTGACTTTC. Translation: CATSTPIGERQMAGANVLTF.

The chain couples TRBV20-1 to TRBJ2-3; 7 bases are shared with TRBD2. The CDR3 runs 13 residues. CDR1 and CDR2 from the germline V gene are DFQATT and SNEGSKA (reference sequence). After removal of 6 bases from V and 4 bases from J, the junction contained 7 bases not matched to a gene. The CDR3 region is CSAAGTIPDTQYF. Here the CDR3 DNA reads TGCAGTGCCGCCGGGACTATCCCAGATACGCAGTATTTT.

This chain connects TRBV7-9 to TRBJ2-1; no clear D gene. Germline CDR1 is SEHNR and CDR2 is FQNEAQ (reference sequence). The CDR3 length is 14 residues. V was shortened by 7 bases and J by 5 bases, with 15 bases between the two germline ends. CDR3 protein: CASIKGNRDNEQFF. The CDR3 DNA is TGTGCCAGCATTAAGGGCAACCGAGACAATGAGCAGTTCTTC.

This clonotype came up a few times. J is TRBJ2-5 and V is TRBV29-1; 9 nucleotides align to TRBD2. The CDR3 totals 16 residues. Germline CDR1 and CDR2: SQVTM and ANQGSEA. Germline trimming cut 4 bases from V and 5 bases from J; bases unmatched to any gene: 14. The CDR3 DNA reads TGCAGCGTTGTACCCCCTAGCGGGAACCCAAAGGAGACCCAGTACTTC. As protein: CSVVPPSGNPKETQYF.

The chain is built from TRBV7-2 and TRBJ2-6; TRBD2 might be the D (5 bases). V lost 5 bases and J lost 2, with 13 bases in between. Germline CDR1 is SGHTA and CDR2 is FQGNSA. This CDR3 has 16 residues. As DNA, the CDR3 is TGTGCCAGCAGCGAGGGTATTCATACTGGGGCCAACGTCCTGACTTTC. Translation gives CASSEGIHTGANVLTF.

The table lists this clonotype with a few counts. The CDR3 sequence is CAIRGIGVYEQYF. CDR3 sequence (DNA): TGTGCCATCAGAGGGATCGGGGTTTACGAGCAGTACTTC. This chain connects TRBV10-3 to TRBJ2-7; tentatively, D is TRBD2 (5 bases). Per the germline V gene, CDR1 is ENHRY and CDR2 is SYGVKD. V gave up 6 bases and J gave up 4 bases, with 13 bases separating them. This CDR3 is 13 amino acids long.

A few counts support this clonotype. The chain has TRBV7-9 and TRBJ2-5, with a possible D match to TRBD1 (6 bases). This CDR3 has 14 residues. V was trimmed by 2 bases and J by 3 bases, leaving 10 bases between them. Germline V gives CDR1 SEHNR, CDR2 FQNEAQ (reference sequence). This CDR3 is CASSLQGSEETQYF. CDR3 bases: TGTGCCAGCAGCTTACAGGGGAGCGAAGAGACCCAGTACTTC.

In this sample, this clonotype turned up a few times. The CDR3 nucleotides are TGTGCCAGCAGCTTAGGACTAGCGGGGGCCAACACAGATACGCAGTATTTT. Amino acids: CASSLGLAGANTDTQYF. This chain connects TRBV7-9 to TRBJ2-3, with 12 positions matching TRBD2. Trimming removed 1 base from V and 2 bases from J; junction bases left unmatched: 4. Per the germline V gene, CDR1 is SEHNR and CDR2 is FQNEAQ (reference sequence). The CDR3 spans 17 residues. Using reference TRBV7-9 and TRBJ2-3 for the parts outside the CDR3, the full variable domain is DTGVSQNPRHKITKRGQNVTFRCDPISEHNRLYWYRQTLGQGPEFLTYFQNEAQLEKSRLLSDRFSAERPKGSFSTLEIQRTEQGDSAMYLCASSLGLAGANTDTQYFGPGTRLTVL.

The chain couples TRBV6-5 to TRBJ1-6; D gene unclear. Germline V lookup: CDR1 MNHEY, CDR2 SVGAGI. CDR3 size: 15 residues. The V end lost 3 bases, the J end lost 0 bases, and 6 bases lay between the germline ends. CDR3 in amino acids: CASSYGSSYNSPLHF. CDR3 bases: TGTGCCAGCAGTTATGGGAGCTCCTATAATTCACCCCTCCACTTT.

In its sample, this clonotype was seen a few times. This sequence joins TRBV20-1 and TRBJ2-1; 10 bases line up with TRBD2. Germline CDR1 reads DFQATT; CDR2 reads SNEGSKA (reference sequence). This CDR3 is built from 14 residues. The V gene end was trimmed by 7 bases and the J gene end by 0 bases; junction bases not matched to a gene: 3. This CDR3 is CSGTSGVSYNEQFF. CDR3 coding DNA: TGCAGTGGGACTAGCGGCGTCTCCTACAATGAGCAGTTCTTC.